A selection of T cell receptor beta chains follows, all from one sample in a study of T cell responses to AZD1222 COVID-19 vaccine. Produced via immunoSEQ multiplex PCR; TCRdb's table is partial and in-frame only. The sample consists of about 210,000 clones, around 94% of them appearing once. Specimen: peripheral blood, collected 28 days after the second dose of the MenACWY control vaccine. The receptor set was obtained from an adult who received the MenACWY meningococcal vaccine as a control. CDR3s include the opening cysteine and the closing phenylalanine or tryptophan. D genes are given only for firm matches. The size of a clone is reported for some rows only, either as once, few or many, or as a class for expanded clones.

>TRBV7-9|TRBD1|.|TRBJ2-7
TGTGCCAGCAGCCCCTGGCCGAATACAGGGGGCGGATACTACGAGCAGTACTTC
CASSPWPNTGGGYYEQYF
>TRBV6-5|TRBD2|.|TRBJ2-7
TGTGCCAACCCCCCTGGGGCTAGCGGCGCCTACGAGCAGTACTTC
CANPPGASGAYEQYF
>TRBV18|.|.|TRBJ1-1
TGTGCCAGCTCACCAGTAACAGGGAGTACTGAAGCTTTCTTT
CASSPVTGSTEAFF
>TRBV7-2|TRBD2|once|TRBJ2-1
TGTGCCAGCAGCTCAACTAGCGGGGGCTACAATGAGCAGTTCTTC
CASSSTSGGYNEQFF
>TRBV4-2|.|few|TRBJ2-1
TGTGCCAGCAGCCCTGTGGCTAGCCGAGGGTCGAATGAGCAGTTCTTC
CASSPVASRGSNEQFF
>TRBV9|TRBD2|.|TRBJ2-7
TGTGCCAGCAGCGTAGGACTAGCGGAAACCTACGAGCAGTACTTC
CASSVGLAETYEQYF
>TRBV27|.|.|TRBJ1-6
TGTGCCAGCAGTTTAGGACAGATAGGTTCACCCCTCCACTTT
CASSLGQIGSPLHF
>TRBV6-5|TRBD1|.|TRBJ1-1
TGTGCCAGCAGTTACTCGGGACAGGGTAACACTGAAGCTTTCTTT
CASSYSGQGNTEAFF
>TRBV4-1|TRBD1|.|TRBJ2-5
TGCGCCAGCAGCCAACAGGACAGGGGGGAGACCCAGTACTTC
CASSQQDRGETQYF
>TRBV27|TRBD2|.|TRBJ2-2
TGTGCCAGCAGTATAGGGACTAGCGGGAGTCGGGAGCTGTTTTTT
CASSIGTSGSRELFF
>TRBV11-2|.|.|TRBJ2-7
TGTGCCAGCAGCTTAGCGGTACAGGCCAGGAACGAGCAGTACTTC
CASSLAVQARNEQYF
>TRBV7-9|TRBD2|.|TRBJ2-7
TGTGCCAGCAGCTCGGAGCGGGGGCGGGTCCACGAGCAGTACTTC
CASSSERGRVHEQYF
>TRBV15|TRBD1|few|TRBJ2-5
TGTGCCACCAGACCCGGGACAGGGGTCTCCGAGACCCAGTACTTC
CATRPGTGVSETQYF
>TRBV18|.|.|TRBJ1-5
TGTGCCAGCTCACCAGGTGGAACACGGAAATACCAGCCCCAGCATTTT
CASSPGGTRKYQPQHF
>TRBV7-2|TRBD2|once|TRBJ2-7
TGTGCCAGCAGCACTAGCGGGGGGGCGAACGAGCAGTACTTC
CASSTSGGANEQYF
>TRBV15|TRBD1|once|TRBJ1-4
TGTGCCACCAGCAGAGGGGGGACAGGGAGCGAAAAACTGTTTTTT
CATSRGGTGSEKLFF
>TRBV7-9|.|.|TRBJ1-1
TGTGCCAGCAGCACCTCAGGCGGGATGAACACTGAAGCTTTCTTT
CASSTSGGMNTEAFF
>TRBV30|.|.|TRBJ1-4
TGTGCCTGGAGGCCCGGGACAAGGGGTGAAAAACTGTTTTTT
CAWRPGTRGEKLFF
>TRBV5-1|.|.|TRBJ1-1
TGCGCCAGCAGCTTCTCGAACACTGAAGCTTTCTTT
CASSFSNTEAFF
>TRBV7-9|.|.|TRBJ2-3
TGTGCCACCCACTACAATGAAGCGGTGGGGCGTAGAGATACGCAGTATTTT
CATHYNEAVGRRDTQYF
>TRBV27|.|.|TRBJ1-2
TGTGCCAGCAGTTCAGACGGGACAATGTATGGCTACACCTTC
CASSSDGTMYGYTF
>TRBV24-1|.|.|TRBJ2-1
TGTGCCACCAGTGATCCAGGGGGACAGACTAGCTCCTACAATGAGCAGTTCTTC
CATSDPGGQTSSYNEQFF
>TRBV28|.|.|TRBJ1-5
TGTGCCAGCAGTTTACCACTATCGCCCCAGCATTTT
CASSLPLSPQHF
>TRBV4-2|TRBD1|.|TRBJ2-1
TGTGCCAGCAGCCCTGGACAGGGTTTCAATGAGCAGTTCTTC
CASSPGQGFNEQFF
>TRBV7-3|.|.|TRBJ2-3
TGTGCCAGCAGCTTAACGTCAGATACGCAGTATTTT
CASSLTSDTQYF
>TRBV9|.|.|TRBJ2-7
TGTGCCAGCAGCGACCGACAGTCTACCTACGAGCAGTACTTC
CASSDRQSTYEQYF
>TRBV9|TRBD2|.|TRBJ2-7
TGTGCCAGCAGCGTAGTTGGGACTAGCGGGAGAGGTCTTTCCTACGAGCAGTACTTC
CASSVVGTSGRGLSYEQYF
>TRBV19|.|.|TRBJ1-5
TGTGCCAGTAGTATTACCCCCCGACTGACAGATAGCAATCAGCCCCAGCATTTT
CASSITPRLTDSNQPQHF
>TRBV7-8|TRBD2|.|TRBJ2-1
TGTGCCAGCAGCTTAGCGGGGGGTAGCGGGGGCCACAATGAGCAGTTCTTC
CASSLAGGSGGHNEQFF
>TRBV27|.|.|TRBJ2-7
TGTGCCACCCCTGTGAGCGAGCAGTACTTC
CATPVSEQYF
>TRBV28|.|once|TRBJ2-7
TGTGCCAGCTGCTCTTGGGGGCAGGGTCGCTCCGAGCAGTACTTC
CASCSWGQGRSEQYF
>TRBV5-4|TRBD1|.|TRBJ1-1
TGTGCCAGCAGTCGGGACAGGGACACTGAAGCTTTCTTT
CASSRDRDTEAFF